Listed below are T cell receptor beta chains from one sample, sequenced in a study of blood T cell repertoires in COVID-19. Only in-frame clones appear in the TCRdb table, and some are missing; sequencing was by immunoSEQ multiplex PCR. The profile shows under 300,000 clones, around four fifths of them singletons. Input material: peripheral blood. These TCRs come from a woman between 40 and 55 years old with active or convalescent COVID-19. CDR3s include the opening cysteine and the closing phenylalanine or tryptophan. D genes are given only for firm matches. Rows may omit the clone size; those that give it use once, few, many or a size class.

abundance: .; j_gene: TRBJ2-2; len: 15; v_gene: TRBV9; d_gene: .; CDR3nt: TGTGCCAGCAGGCCGGGCCCCGGGGTTGTCGGGGAGCTGTTTTTT; CDR3aa: CASRPGPGVVGELFF
abundance: .; j_gene: TRBJ2-1; len: 14; v_gene: TRBV2; d_gene: .; CDR3nt: TGTGCCAGCAGTGAATTCCTGCGAGGCCGCGAGCAGTTCTTC; CDR3aa: CASSEFLRGREQFF
abundance: .; j_gene: TRBJ1-1; len: 13; v_gene: TRBV5-1; d_gene: .; CDR3nt: TGCGCCAGCAGCTTGGTCCCGGACACTGAAGCTTTCTTT; CDR3aa: CASSLVPDTEAFF
abundance: .; j_gene: TRBJ2-7; len: 12; v_gene: TRBV6-5; d_gene: TRBD1; CDR3nt: TGTGCCACGACAGGGCTCTCCTACGAGCAGTACTTC; CDR3aa: CATTGLSYEQYF
abundance: once; j_gene: TRBJ2-1; len: 14; v_gene: TRBV5-1; d_gene: .; CDR3nt: TGCGCCAGCAGCCGGATGGAGCCCTCGGGTGAGCAGTTCTTC; CDR3aa: CASSRMEPSGEQFF
abundance: .; j_gene: TRBJ1-1; len: 13; v_gene: TRBV6-6; d_gene: .; CDR3nt: TGTGCCAGCCTCGGCAGGGCGAACACTGAAGCTTTCTTT; CDR3aa: CASLGRANTEAFF
abundance: .; j_gene: TRBJ1-4; len: 15; v_gene: TRBV2; d_gene: TRBD1; CDR3nt: TGTGCCAGCAGTGAAGGGACAGGGTGGGATCGAAAACTGTTTTTT; CDR3aa: CASSEGTGWDRKLFF
abundance: once; j_gene: TRBJ1-4; len: 15; v_gene: TRBV10-1; d_gene: .; CDR3nt: TGCGCCAGCAGTGAGCACCCTGGGCGTCGTGAAAAACTGTTTTTT; CDR3aa: CASSEHPGRREKLFF
abundance: .; j_gene: TRBJ1-4; len: 15; v_gene: TRBV19; d_gene: .; CDR3nt: TGTGCCAGTAGTATTATGATGAGACAGGCAGGAAAACTGTTTTTT; CDR3aa: CASSIMMRQAGKLFF
abundance: few; j_gene: TRBJ1-2; len: 12; v_gene: TRBV27; d_gene: .; CDR3nt: TGTGAACAGGCAGGGAAGAACTATGGCTACACCTTC; CDR3aa: CEQAGKNYGYTF
abundance: many; j_gene: TRBJ1-5; len: 16; v_gene: TRBV5-5; d_gene: .; CDR3nt: TGTGCCAGCAGCTTGGAAGTGACTGTCGTCAATCAGCCCCAGCATTTT; CDR3aa: CASSLEVTVVNQPQHF
abundance: .; j_gene: TRBJ2-7; len: 13; v_gene: TRBV6-5; d_gene: .; CDR3nt: TGTGCCATCCATAACGCGGGGCCCTACGAGCAGTACTTC; CDR3aa: CAIHNAGPYEQYF
abundance: .; j_gene: TRBJ1-2; len: 13; v_gene: TRBV28; d_gene: .; CDR3nt: TGTGCCAGCAGCCCCAGGGGTGGCTATGGCTACACCTTC; CDR3aa: CASSPRGGYGYTF
abundance: .; j_gene: TRBJ1-1; len: 15; v_gene: TRBV6-5; d_gene: TRBD1; CDR3nt: TGTGCCAGCAGTCCTGGGACAGGGTTCCACACTGAAGCTTTCTTT; CDR3aa: CASSPGTGFHTEAFF
abundance: .; j_gene: TRBJ1-1; len: 16; v_gene: TRBV3-1/TRBV3-2; d_gene: TRBD1; CDR3nt: TGTGCCAGCAGCCCACGGACAGGTAGAATGAACACTGAAGCTTTCTTT; CDR3aa: CASSPRTGRMNTEAFF
abundance: .; j_gene: TRBJ1-2; len: 11; v_gene: TRBV3-1/TRBV3-2; d_gene: .; CDR3nt: TGTGCCAGCAGCGCGCCGCGGGGCTACACCTTC; CDR3aa: CASSAPRGYTF
abundance: .; j_gene: TRBJ2-1; len: 16; v_gene: TRBV5-6; d_gene: TRBD1; CDR3nt: TGTGCCAGCAGCTTGGTGACAGGGGGCTCCTACAATGAGCAGTTCTTC; CDR3aa: CASSLVTGGSYNEQFF
abundance: once; j_gene: TRBJ1-2; len: 13; v_gene: TRBV6-2/TRBV6-3; d_gene: .; CDR3nt: TGTGCCAGCAGTGAGACACGTAACTATGGCTACACCTTC; CDR3aa: CASSETRNYGYTF
abundance: .; j_gene: TRBJ1-1; len: 12; v_gene: TRBV14; d_gene: .; CDR3nt: TGTGCCAGCAGCCACGCGGGGACTGAAGCTTTCTTT; CDR3aa: CASSHAGTEAFF
abundance: .; j_gene: TRBJ2-3; len: 16; v_gene: TRBV3-1/TRBV3-2; d_gene: .; CDR3nt: TGTGCCAGCAGCCAAGATCGTGGGGGGAGCACAGATACGCAGTATTTT; CDR3aa: CASSQDRGGSTDTQYF
abundance: .; j_gene: TRBJ2-2; len: 15; v_gene: TRBV28; d_gene: TRBD1; CDR3nt: TGTGGCCTGAAGAGACAGGGGGCGGACACCGGGGAGCTGTTTTTT; CDR3aa: CGLKRQGADTGELFF
abundance: .; j_gene: TRBJ1-2; len: 15; v_gene: TRBV3-1/TRBV3-2; d_gene: .; CDR3nt: TGTGCCAGCAGCCAAGCTCGGGGGAGGAACTATGGCTACACCTTC; CDR3aa: CASSQARGRNYGYTF
abundance: .; j_gene: TRBJ2-3; len: 14; v_gene: TRBV18; d_gene: .; CDR3nt: TGTGCCAGCTCACGAGACTCTAGCACAGATACGCAGTATTTT; CDR3aa: CASSRDSSTDTQYF
abundance: .; j_gene: TRBJ1-6; len: 15; v_gene: TRBV5-5; d_gene: TRBD1; CDR3nt: TGTGCCAGCAGCCGGGACAGACAACATAATTCACCCCTCCACTTT; CDR3aa: CASSRDRQHNSPLHF
abundance: .; j_gene: TRBJ2-3; len: 14; v_gene: TRBV6-5; d_gene: .; CDR3nt: TGTGCCAGCAACAAGGGGGACCCCACAGATACGCAGTATTTT; CDR3aa: CASNKGDPTDTQYF
abundance: .; j_gene: TRBJ1-1; len: 11; v_gene: TRBV20-1; d_gene: .; CDR3nt: TGCAGTGCCCCGGCGGCGATAGAAGCTTTCTTT; CDR3aa: CSAPAAIEAFF
abundance: .; j_gene: TRBJ1-4; len: 15; v_gene: TRBV11-1; d_gene: .; CDR3nt: TGTGCCAGCAGCTGGAGGTCTGCGGCTAATGAAAAACTGTTTTTT; CDR3aa: CASSWRSAANEKLFF
abundance: .; j_gene: TRBJ1-2; len: 11; v_gene: TRBV29-1; d_gene: TRBD1; CDR3nt: TGCAGCTCCATGAGGGGGCTTGGCTACACCTTC; CDR3aa: CSSMRGLGYTF
abundance: .; j_gene: TRBJ2-5; len: 15; v_gene: TRBV28; d_gene: .; CDR3nt: TGTGCCAGCAGTTCCTGGGACTCCGCAACAGGGACCCAGTACTTC; CDR3aa: CASSSWDSATGTQYF
abundance: few; j_gene: TRBJ2-1; len: 12; v_gene: TRBV7-3; d_gene: .; CDR3nt: TGTGCCAGCAGCTTAATTGGAGATGAGCAGTTCTTC; CDR3aa: CASSLIGDEQFF
abundance: .; j_gene: TRBJ1-5; len: 15; v_gene: TRBV28; d_gene: TRBD1; CDR3nt: TGTGCCAGCAGTTCATTCCAGAGGGGGCAACAGCCCCAGCATTTT; CDR3aa: CASSSFQRGQQPQHF
abundance: once; j_gene: TRBJ1-2; len: 13; v_gene: TRBV2; d_gene: TRBD1; CDR3nt: TGTGCCAGCAGCCCTCAGGGGGATAATGGCTACACCTTC; CDR3aa: CASSPQGDNGYTF
abundance: .; j_gene: TRBJ1-2; len: 14; v_gene: TRBV7-9; d_gene: .; CDR3nt: TGTGCCAGCAGCTTAGGTGCAGAGACTTATGGCTACACCTTC; CDR3aa: CASSLGAETYGYTF
abundance: .; j_gene: TRBJ1-4; len: 16; v_gene: TRBV6-5; d_gene: TRBD1; CDR3nt: TGTGCCAGCAGTTCGTCCCCGAACCTACTACAGGGGGCTGTGTTTTTT; CDR3aa: CASSSSPNLLQGAVFF
abundance: once; j_gene: TRBJ1-5; len: 15; v_gene: TRBV10-1; d_gene: TRBD1; CDR3nt: TGCGCCAGCAGCGAGGACAGGGGAAGCAATCAGCCCCAGCATTTT; CDR3aa: CASSEDRGSNQPQHF
abundance: .; j_gene: TRBJ2-4; len: 16; v_gene: TRBV18; d_gene: .; CDR3nt: TGTGCCAGCTCACCAGCGGTAGGCCTAGCCAAAAACATTCAGTACTTC; CDR3aa: CASSPAVGLAKNIQYF
abundance: .; j_gene: TRBJ1-1; len: 15; v_gene: TRBV5-1; d_gene: .; CDR3nt: TGCGCCAGCAGCGGTGGCTACAGGTTGAACACTGAAGCTTTCTTT; CDR3aa: CASSGGYRLNTEAFF
abundance: .; j_gene: TRBJ1-1; len: 15; v_gene: TRBV28; d_gene: .; CDR3nt: TGTGCCAGCAGTCCGCTTGGGGGCGGGAACACTGAAGCTTTCTTT; CDR3aa: CASSPLGGGNTEAFF
abundance: few; j_gene: TRBJ2-1; len: 14; v_gene: TRBV15; d_gene: .; CDR3nt: TGTGCCACCAGCAGTTCCCGGGACAACAGTGAGCAGTTCTTC; CDR3aa: CATSSSRDNSEQFF
abundance: .; j_gene: TRBJ1-6; len: 15; v_gene: TRBV5-1; d_gene: .; CDR3nt: TGCGCCAGCAGCTTGGAGGCCGGGAACAGATCACCCCTCCACTTT; CDR3aa: CASSLEAGNRSPLHF
abundance: few; j_gene: TRBJ2-2; len: 10; v_gene: TRBV12-3/TRBV12-4; d_gene: .; CDR3nt: TGTGCCACCGGGACCGGGGAGCTGTTTTTT; CDR3aa: CATGTGELFF
abundance: once; j_gene: TRBJ1-2; len: 16; v_gene: TRBV27; d_gene: .; CDR3nt: TGTGCCAGCAGTCCCCGACTCGGGAGAACTAACTATGGCTACACCTTC; CDR3aa: CASSPRLGRTNYGYTF
abundance: .; j_gene: TRBJ1-1; len: 14; v_gene: TRBV5-1; d_gene: .; CDR3nt: TGCGCCAGCAGCTGGAGGAGGGGTGGAACTGAAGCTTTCTTT; CDR3aa: CASSWRRGGTEAFF
abundance: .; j_gene: TRBJ1-1; len: 10; v_gene: TRBV18; d_gene: .; CDR3nt: TGTGCCAGGCTCCTCCCGGAGGGACTCTTT; CDR3aa: CARLLPEGLF
abundance: .; j_gene: TRBJ2-5; len: 18; v_gene: TRBV7-2; d_gene: TRBD1; CDR3nt: TGTGCCAGCAGCTTAAGAGGGACCCCGGGACAGGGTGCTGAGACCCAGTACTTC; CDR3aa: CASSLRGTPGQGAETQYF
abundance: .; j_gene: TRBJ1-1; len: 15; v_gene: TRBV3-1/TRBV3-2; d_gene: TRBD1; CDR3nt: TGTGCCAGCAGCCAAGATCCGGCGGCAGGGGGCAAAGCTTTCTTT; CDR3aa: CASSQDPAAGGKAFF
abundance: .; j_gene: TRBJ2-5; len: 18; v_gene: TRBV5-1; d_gene: TRBD2; CDR3nt: TGCGCCAGCAGCTTGGCCGTCCTAGCGGGGTCAGCGGGAGAGACCCAGTACTTC; CDR3aa: CASSLAVLAGSAGETQYF
abundance: .; j_gene: TRBJ1-4; len: 14; v_gene: TRBV6-1; d_gene: TRBD1; CDR3nt: TGTGCCAGCAGTGAGGGACAGCCTAATGAAAAACTGTTTTTT; CDR3aa: CASSEGQPNEKLFF
abundance: few; j_gene: TRBJ1-4; len: 14; v_gene: TRBV27; d_gene: .; CDR3nt: TGTGCCAGCAGTTTATACAGACCTAATGAAAAACTGTTTTTT; CDR3aa: CASSLYRPNEKLFF
abundance: .; j_gene: TRBJ2-3; len: 12; v_gene: TRBV30; d_gene: .; CDR3nt: TGTGCCTGGGAAAGGAGGACAGATACGCAGTATTTT; CDR3aa: CAWERRTDTQYF
abundance: .; j_gene: TRBJ2-3; len: 14; v_gene: TRBV7-9; d_gene: TRBD1; CDR3nt: TGTGCCAGCAGCTCGACAGGGTACACAGATACGCAGTATTTT; CDR3aa: CASSSTGYTDTQYF
abundance: few; j_gene: TRBJ1-6; len: 16; v_gene: TRBV14; d_gene: .; CDR3nt: TGTGCCAGCAGCCAGCGGCAGGGGTTGACTAATTCACCCCTCCACTTT; CDR3aa: CASSQRQGLTNSPLHF
abundance: few; j_gene: TRBJ1-1; len: 15; v_gene: TRBV7-9; d_gene: .; CDR3nt: TGTGCCAGCAGCCATAACCGGGATGTGAACACTGAAGCTTTCTTT; CDR3aa: CASSHNRDVNTEAFF
abundance: .; j_gene: TRBJ1-2; len: 13; v_gene: TRBV19; d_gene: .; CDR3nt: TGTGCCAGTAGTATGGAGGGTTGGAATGGCTACACCTTC; CDR3aa: CASSMEGWNGYTF
abundance: few; j_gene: TRBJ2-3; len: 12; v_gene: TRBV7-9; d_gene: .; CDR3nt: TGTGCCAGCAAGTTCAGGACAGATACGCAGTATTTT; CDR3aa: CASKFRTDTQYF
abundance: .; j_gene: TRBJ1-1; len: 15; v_gene: TRBV5-4; d_gene: .; CDR3nt: TGTGCCAGCAGCTTGGCTGGCGGGTCGAACACTGAAGCTTTCTTT; CDR3aa: CASSLAGGSNTEAFF
abundance: .; j_gene: TRBJ1-5; len: 14; v_gene: TRBV30; d_gene: TRBD1; CDR3nt: TGTGCCTGGAGTCCCGGACAGGGGAATCAGCCCCAGCATTTT; CDR3aa: CAWSPGQGNQPQHF
abundance: .; j_gene: TRBJ1-2; len: 12; v_gene: TRBV7-8; d_gene: TRBD1; CDR3nt: TGTGCCAGCAGCTTGTGGGACAGGGAATACACCTTC; CDR3aa: CASSLWDREYTF
abundance: .; j_gene: TRBJ1-2; len: 13; v_gene: TRBV6-5; d_gene: TRBD1; CDR3nt: TGTGCCAGCATTTTCCGGACAGGCTATGGCTACACCTTC; CDR3aa: CASIFRTGYGYTF
abundance: many; j_gene: TRBJ1-6; len: 16; v_gene: TRBV10-3; d_gene: .; CDR3nt: TGTGCCATCAGTGAGTCACGGCAGGGACTGGATTCACCCCTCCACTTT; CDR3aa: CAISESRQGLDSPLHF